These T cell receptor beta chains were read from a single sample in a study of PD-1 blockade in mismatch repair-deficient tumors. Sequencing used immunoSEQ multiplex PCR; TCRdb keeps in-frame clones, though not all of them. This table holds about 68,000 clones, roughly 80% found once. This specimen consisted of peripheral blood, obtained 2 weeks after starting pembrolizumab. The receptors stem from an adult with mismatch repair-deficient cancer. Each CDR3 is given with its conserved first and last residue. A D gene is named only where the DNA matches it firmly. Expanded clones get a size class; other rows say once, few or many, or leave the size out.

j_call	d_call	v_call	clone_size	cdr3_aa	cdr3_nt
TRBJ1-1	.	TRBV27	.	CASSPTGFGNPAFF	TGTGCCAGCAGTCCGACGGGCTTCGGGAATCCTGCTTTCTTT
TRBJ1-5	.	TRBV10-3	.	CAISASGAGQPQHF	TGTGCCATCAGTGCTTCCGGAGCGGGACAGCCCCAGCATTTT
TRBJ1-1	.	TRBV4-1	.	CASSEGRWEGPEAFF	TGCGCCAGCAGCGAAGGGAGGTGGGAAGGCCCTGAAGCTTTCTTT
TRBJ2-7	.	TRBV9	.	CASSPMSGSYEQYF	TGTGCCAGCAGCCCCATGTCGGGCTCCTACGAGCAGTACTTC
TRBJ1-1	.	TRBV9	.	CASSLAGNTEAFF	TGTGCCAGCAGCCTCGCGGGGAACACTGAAGCTTTCTTT
TRBJ1-1	.	TRBV23-1	.	CASSQCKENTEAFF	TGCGCCAGCAGTCAATGCAAGGAGAACACTGAAGCTTTCTTT
TRBJ2-1	TRBD2	TRBV27	.	CASRPTSGLAGNNEQFF	TGTGCCAGCAGACCTACCTCGGGACTAGCGGGAAACAATGAGCAGTTCTTC
TRBJ1-1	.	TRBV5-1	few	CASSLEGREAFF	TGCGCCAGCAGCTTGGAGGGACGAGAAGCTTTCTTT
TRBJ1-5	TRBD1	TRBV29-1	.	CSAGQLDQPQHF	TGCAGCGCGGGACAGTTAGATCAGCCCCAGCATTTT
TRBJ2-6	.	TRBV18	.	CASSPLGASALNSGANVLTF	TGTGCCAGCTCACCACTTGGGGCTTCCGCCTTGAACTCTGGGGCCAACGTCCTGACTTTC
TRBJ1-4	.	TRBV11-3	medium-sized	CASSRGRTNEKLFF	TGTGCCAGCAGCCGAGGTAGAACTAATGAAAAACTGTTTTTT
TRBJ2-7	.	TRBV4-3	.	CASSQEAAVGGEQYF	TGCGCCAGCAGCCAAGAGGCCGCGGTGGGTGGAGAGCAGTACTTC
TRBJ1-4	.	TRBV30	.	CAWRGMGEKLFF	TGTGCCTGGAGGGGGATGGGGGAAAAACTGTTTTTT
TRBJ1-1	TRBD1	TRBV5-1	.	CASSYKQGSNTEAFF	TGCGCCAGCAGCTATAAACAGGGGTCGAACACTGAAGCTTTCTTT
TRBJ2-1	TRBD2	TRBV7-9	few	CASSWTSGNEQFF	TGTGCCAGCAGCTGGACTAGCGGGAATGAGCAGTTCTTC
TRBJ1-1	TRBD1	TRBV27	.	CASSPFPGQGASEAFF	TGTGCCAGCAGTCCCTTCCCGGGACAGGGAGCTTCTGAAGCTTTCTTT
TRBJ2-7	.	TRBV6-6	.	CASRGDYEQYF	TGTGCCAGCAGGGGAGACTACGAGCAGTACTTC
TRBJ2-7	TRBD2	TRBV7-3	few	CASSPRPSGLYEQYF	TGTGCCAGCAGTCCCCGGCCTAGCGGACTGTACGAGCAGTACTTC
TRBJ2-1	TRBD2	TRBV5-1	.	CASSGGVFYDEQFF	TGCGCCTCCAGCGGGGGGGTATTTTATGATGAGCAGTTCTTC
TRBJ2-7	.	TRBV18	.	CASSPTPQDLNEQYF	TGTGCCAGCTCACCAACACCTCAGGACCTCAACGAGCAGTACTTC
TRBJ2-7	.	TRBV14	.	CASSQVDEQYF	TGTGCCAGCAGCCAAGTGGACGAGCAGTACTTC
TRBJ2-2	.	TRBV18	few	CASSPSRTGELFF	TGTGCCAGCTCACCAAGCCGTACCGGGGAGCTGTTTTTT
TRBJ2-3	TRBD2	TRBV7-8	.	CASSGRLGTSGASTDTQYF	TGTGCCAGCAGCGGGCGACTTGGGACTAGCGGGGCTAGCACAGATACGCAGTATTTT
TRBJ2-7	.	TRBV5-1	few	CASSVTYEQYF	TGCGCCAGCAGCGTAACCTACGAGCAGTACTTC
TRBJ2-1	TRBD2	TRBV7-3	.	CASSLGRTSNDEQFF	TGTGCCAGCAGCTTAGGACGGACTAGCAACGATGAGCAGTTCTTC
TRBJ1-4	.	TRBV7-2	.	CASSRGVYEKLFF	TGTGCCAGCAGCCGGGGAGTGTATGAAAAACTGTTTTTT
TRBJ2-7	TRBD2	TRBV5-1	.	CASSGGLAGAYEQYF	TGCGCCAGCAGCGGGGGACTAGCGGGAGCCTACGAGCAGTACTTC
TRBJ1-5	TRBD1	TRBV4-1	.	CASSLGSGTGYNQPQHF	TGCGCCAGCAGCCTAGGTTCCGGGACAGGGTACAATCAGCCCCAGCATTTT